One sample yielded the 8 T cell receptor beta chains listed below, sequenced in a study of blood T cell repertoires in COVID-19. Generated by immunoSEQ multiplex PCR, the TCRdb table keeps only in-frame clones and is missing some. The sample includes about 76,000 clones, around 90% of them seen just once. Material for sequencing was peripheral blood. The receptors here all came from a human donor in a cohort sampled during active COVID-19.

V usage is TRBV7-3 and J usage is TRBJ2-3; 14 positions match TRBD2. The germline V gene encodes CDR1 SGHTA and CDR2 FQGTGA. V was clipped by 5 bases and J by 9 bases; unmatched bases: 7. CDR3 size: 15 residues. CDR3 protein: CASSPTSGGAGTQYF. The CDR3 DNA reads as TGTGCCAGCAGCCCGACTAGCGGGGGGGCCGGGACGCAGTATTTT.

CDR3 bases: TGTGCCAGCAGCAGGGGCGGGGGGGCGTTCAGTGAGCAGTTCTTC. This gives the protein CASSRGGGAFSEQFF. V is TRBV7-2 and J is TRBJ2-1; 9 bases are a match to TRBD2. Per the germline V gene, CDR1 is SGHTA and CDR2 is FQGNSA. J was trimmed by 9 bases and V by 5 bases; bases with no gene match: 11. The CDR3 consists of 15 residues. Full variable domain (remainder filled in from reference TRBV7-2 and TRBJ2-1): GAGVSQSPSNKVTEKGKDVELRCDPISGHTALYWYRQSLGQGLEFLIYFQGNSAPDKSGLPSDRFSAERTGGSVSTLTIQRTQQEDSAVYLCASSRGGGAFSEQFFGPGTRLTVL.

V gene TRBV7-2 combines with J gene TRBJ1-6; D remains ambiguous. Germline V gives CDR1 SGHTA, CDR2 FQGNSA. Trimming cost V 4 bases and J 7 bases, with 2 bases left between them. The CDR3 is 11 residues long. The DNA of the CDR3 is TGTGCCAGCAGCTCGAATTCACCCCTCCACTTT. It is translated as CASSSNSPLHF.

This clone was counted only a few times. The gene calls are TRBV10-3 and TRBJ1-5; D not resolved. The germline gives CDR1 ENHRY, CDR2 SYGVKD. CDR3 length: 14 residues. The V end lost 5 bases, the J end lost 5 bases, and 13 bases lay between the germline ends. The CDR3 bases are TGTGCCATCAGTCTAGACCCTTTGGATCAGCCCCAGCATTTT. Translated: CAISLDPLDQPQHF.

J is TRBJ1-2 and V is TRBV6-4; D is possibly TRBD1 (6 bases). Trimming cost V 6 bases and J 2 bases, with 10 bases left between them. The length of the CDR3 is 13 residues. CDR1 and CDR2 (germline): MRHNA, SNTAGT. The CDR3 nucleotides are TGTGCCAGCAGCCACGGACAGAACTATGGCTACACCTTC. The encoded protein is CASSHGQNYGYTF.

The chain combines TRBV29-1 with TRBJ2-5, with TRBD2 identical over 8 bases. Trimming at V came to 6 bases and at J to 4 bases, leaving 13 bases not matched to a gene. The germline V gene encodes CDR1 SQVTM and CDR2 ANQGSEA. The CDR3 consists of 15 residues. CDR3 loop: CSVEIRGGRGETQYF. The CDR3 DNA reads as TGCAGCGTCGAGATCCGGGGGGGGCGCGGAGAGACCCAGTACTTC.

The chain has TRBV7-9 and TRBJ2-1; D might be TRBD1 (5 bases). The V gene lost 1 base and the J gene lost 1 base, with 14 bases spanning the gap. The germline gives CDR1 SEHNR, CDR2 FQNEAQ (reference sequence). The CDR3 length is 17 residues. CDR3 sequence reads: CASSLGKGIRSYNEQFF. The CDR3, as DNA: TGTGCCAGCAGCTTAGGAAAGGGGATTAGGTCCTACAATGAGCAGTTCTTC.

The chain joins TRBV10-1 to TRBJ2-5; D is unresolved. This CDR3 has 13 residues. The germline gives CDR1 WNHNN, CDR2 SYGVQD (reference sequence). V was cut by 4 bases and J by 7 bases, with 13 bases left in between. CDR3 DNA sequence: TGCGCCAGCAGTGTATTGGATTCGGGGACCCAGTACTTC. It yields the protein CASSVLDSGTQYF.